This T cell receptor (beta chain) was captured in a study of CD8 T cells in ankylosing spondylitis. Study-wide results and limits: Within matched ankylosing spondylitis synovial fluid, disease-linked clones were reportedly significantly enriched. Disease-linked clones were found to be CD8+ and relatively rare in peripheral blood. Ankylosing spondylitis blood appeared to carry a characteristic TCR beta motif of eight or nine highly homologous variants.

This clonotype occurred many times. What it binds is unknown. Trimming removed 1 base at V and 4 bases at J, with 7 bases between. The germline V gene has CDR1 SGHTA and CDR2 FQGTGA. This CDR3 spans 13 amino acids. From the 5' RACE reads, TCRdb called clonotypes with MiXCR, one entry per CDR3 protein. The sample holds fewer than 550,000 distinct CDR3 sequences, about 5.7% seen once. The sample consisted of blood, either unsorted or a sorted T cell fraction (not recorded which). This chain links TRBV7-3 with TRBJ2-5; D gene ambiguous. The receptor comes from a male donor with ankylosing spondylitis. The CDR3 here is CASSLNWRETQYF. In DNA, the CDR3 is TGTGCCAGCAGCTTAAACTGGCGAGAGACCCAGTACTTC.